A selection of T cell receptor beta chains follows, all from one sample in a study of cytomegalovirus exposure and HLA in healthy donors. The repertoire was sequenced with immunoSEQ multiplex PCR; TCRdb's copy has only in-frame clones and lacks some. Here the sample spans about 61,000 clones, more than 80% being singletons. Sequencing was done on a sample of PBMCs. These receptors were obtained from a man aged 25 to 40 in good health and CMV-seropositive. CDR3s include the opening cysteine and the closing phenylalanine or tryptophan. A D gene is named only where the DNA matches it firmly. The size of a clone is reported for some rows only, either as once, few or many, or as a class for expanded clones.

v_call	clone_size	d_call	j_call	cdr3_nt	cdr3_aa
TRBV5-4	NA	NA	TRBJ2-5	TGTGCCAGCAGCTTGGAAGGGAGGGAGACCCAGTACTTC	CASSLEGRETQYF
TRBV11-3	NA	TRBD2	TRBJ2-1	TGTGCCAGCAGCCCCGGACTAGCGGGAGAGTATGAGCAGTTCTTC	CASSPGLAGEYEQFF
TRBV27	NA	TRBD1	TRBJ2-7	TGTGCCAGCAGTTTTGGGACAGGGAACTACGAGCAGTACTTC	CASSFGTGNYEQYF
TRBV6-6	NA	TRBD2	TRBJ2-5	TGTGCCAGCACCAAAAGGGGAGCGGGGTTCCAAGAGACCCAGTACTTC	CASTKRGAGFQETQYF
TRBV5-4	NA	TRBD2	TRBJ2-5	TGTGCCAGCAGCCTCGGGAGGGGGAACCAAGAGACCCAGTACTTC	CASSLGRGNQETQYF
TRBV5-1	NA	NA	TRBJ2-7	TGCGCCAGCAGCTCTCAGCCGGGTCCGTCCTACGAGCAGTACTTC	CASSSQPGPSYEQYF
TRBV5-4	NA	NA	TRBJ1-6	TGTGCCAGCAGCTCAAAAACAGGGCTGGGGGATTCACCCCTCCACTTT	CASSSKTGLGDSPLHF
TRBV28	NA	TRBD1	TRBJ1-5	TGTGCCAGCAGTTCTCGACAGGGGGCTCAGCCCCAGCATTTT	CASSSRQGAQPQHF
TRBV6-1	NA	NA	TRBJ2-7	TGTGCCAGCAGTGAAGCGCTAGGAAAGACCTACGAGCAGTACTTC	CASSEALGKTYEQYF
TRBV6-6	once	TRBD2	TRBJ2-1	TGTGCCAGCAGCCCCGGACTAGCGGGCTACAATGAGCAGTTCTTC	CASSPGLAGYNEQFF
TRBV7-9	NA	NA	TRBJ2-5	TGTGCCAGCAGCGCCCGAGTCACAGGGAATCAAGAGACCCAGTACTTC	CASSARVTGNQETQYF
TRBV28	NA	TRBD2	TRBJ2-7	TGTGCCAGCAGGGGTAGCGGGAGACGAACGGGGGAGCAGTACTTC	CASRGSGRRTGEQYF
TRBV18	few	TRBD1	TRBJ1-5	TGTGCCAGCTCCCAACGGGCAGGGGGAAGGAGCAATCAGCCCCAGCATTTT	CASSQRAGGRSNQPQHF
TRBV4-3	NA	TRBD2	TRBJ2-1	TGCGCCAGCAGCCTTAGCGGGAGGGCCTTAAATGAGCAGTTCTTC	CASSLSGRALNEQFF
TRBV28	NA	TRBD1	TRBJ2-2	TGTGCCAGCAGTCCCCTTACAGGGGTTAGGGCGAACACCGGGGAGCTGTTTTTT	CASSPLTGVRANTGELFF
TRBV7-2	NA	NA	TRBJ2-1	TGTGCCAGCAGCTTAGTCTTCTACAATGAGCAGTTCTTC	CASSLVFYNEQFF
TRBV5-1	NA	TRBD2	TRBJ2-1	TGCGCCAGCAGCGCGGCCGGACTAGCGGCAAACAATGAGCAGTTCTTC	CASSAAGLAANNEQFF
TRBV7-9	NA	TRBD1	TRBJ2-1	TGTGCCAGCAGCTCCGACAGGGGGACTTACCCCCACAATGAGCAGTTCTTC	CASSSDRGTYPHNEQFF
TRBV7-3	NA	NA	TRBJ2-1	TGTGCCAGCAGCTTAGGTTCTATGGATGAGCAGTTCTTC	CASSLGSMDEQFF
TRBV6-1	once	NA	TRBJ2-7	TGTGCCAGCATGCGTCGAGTCGGGTACGAGCAGTACTTC	CASMRRVGYEQYF
TRBV28	once	TRBD2	TRBJ2-7	TGTGCCAGCAGTTTAGGCGGGAGTCATTCCTACGAGCAGTACTTC	CASSLGGSHSYEQYF
TRBV6-6	NA	TRBD1	TRBJ1-2	TGTGCCAGCAGCGCAGACAGGGGGCGAGGCTACACCTTC	CASSADRGRGYTF
TRBV7-2	NA	TRBD2	TRBJ2-7	TGTGCCAGCAGCTGGGGGGTGGGACTAGCGGCCGACGAGCAGTACTTC	CASSWGVGLAADEQYF
TRBV7-2	NA	TRBD1	TRBJ1-2	TGTGCCAGCAGCTTCGGGACAGGAGGGTCGGGCTATGGCTACACCTTC	CASSFGTGGSGYGYTF
TRBV6-5	NA	NA	TRBJ1-2	TGTGCCAGCAGTTCGTACCAGGGCGGCTACACCTTC	CASSSYQGGYTF
TRBV5-1	NA	NA	TRBJ2-2	TGCGCCAGCAGCTTGACACCGAACACCGGGGAGCTGTTTTTT	CASSLTPNTGELFF
TRBV9	NA	NA	TRBJ2-1	TGTGCCAGCAGCGAGAATATCGCGGGCGGGGAGCAGTTCTTC	CASSENIAGGEQFF
TRBV30	NA	NA	TRBJ1-2	TGTGCCTGCAGAAGTAACGGCTACACCTTC	CACRSNGYTF
TRBV6-1	NA	NA	TRBJ1-6	TGTGCCAGCAGTGAACAGTCGATCACGGGTTCACCCCTCCACTTT	CASSEQSITGSPLHF
TRBV7-2	NA	NA	TRBJ2-2	TGTGCCAGCAGCCCTACCAGGACCGGGGAGCTGTTTTTT	CASSPTRTGELFF
TRBV7-9	NA	TRBD2	TRBJ2-7	TGTGCCAGCAGCTCTGAGGCGAGGCTAGCGGGAGTTTCCTACGAGCAGTACTTC	CASSSEARLAGVSYEQYF
TRBV7-2	NA	TRBD2	TRBJ2-2	TGTGCCAGCAGCTTCCCCCAGACTAGCGGGAGGGCCGGGGAGCTGTTTTTT	CASSFPQTSGRAGELFF